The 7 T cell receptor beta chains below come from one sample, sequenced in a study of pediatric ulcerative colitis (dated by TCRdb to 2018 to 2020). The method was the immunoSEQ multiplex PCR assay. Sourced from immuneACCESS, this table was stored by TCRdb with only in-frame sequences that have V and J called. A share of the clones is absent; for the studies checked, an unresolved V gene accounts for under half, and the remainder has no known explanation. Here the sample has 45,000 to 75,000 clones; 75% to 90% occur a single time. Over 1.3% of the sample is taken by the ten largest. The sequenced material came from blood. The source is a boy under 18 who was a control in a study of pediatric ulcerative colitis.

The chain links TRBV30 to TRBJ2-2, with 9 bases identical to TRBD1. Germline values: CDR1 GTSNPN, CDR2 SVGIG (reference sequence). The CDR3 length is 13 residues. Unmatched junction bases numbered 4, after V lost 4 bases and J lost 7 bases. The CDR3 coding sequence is TGTGCCTGGACCGGACAGGGGTACGGGGAGCTGTTTTTT. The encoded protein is CAWTGQGYGELFF.

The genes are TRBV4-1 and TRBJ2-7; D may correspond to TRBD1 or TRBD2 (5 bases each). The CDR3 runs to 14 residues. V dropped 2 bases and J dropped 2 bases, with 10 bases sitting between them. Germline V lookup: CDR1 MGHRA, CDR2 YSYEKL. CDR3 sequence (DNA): TGCGCCAGCAGCCAACACGGGGCCCCCTACGAGCAGTACTTC. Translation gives CASSQHGAPYEQYF.

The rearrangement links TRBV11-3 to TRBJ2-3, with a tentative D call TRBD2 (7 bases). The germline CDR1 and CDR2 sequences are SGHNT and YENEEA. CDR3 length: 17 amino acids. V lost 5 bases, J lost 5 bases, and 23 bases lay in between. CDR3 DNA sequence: TGTGCCAGCAGCCTCACTAGTGGGGGGGCCTATGGAGATACGCAGTATTTT. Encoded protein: CASSLTSGGAYGDTQYF.

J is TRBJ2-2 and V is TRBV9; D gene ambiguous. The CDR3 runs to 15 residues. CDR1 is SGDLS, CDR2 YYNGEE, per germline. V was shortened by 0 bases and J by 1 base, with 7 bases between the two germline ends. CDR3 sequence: CASSVAGLNTGELFF. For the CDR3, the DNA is TGTGCCAGCAGCGTAGCGGGTTTGAACACCGGGGAGCTGTTTTTT.

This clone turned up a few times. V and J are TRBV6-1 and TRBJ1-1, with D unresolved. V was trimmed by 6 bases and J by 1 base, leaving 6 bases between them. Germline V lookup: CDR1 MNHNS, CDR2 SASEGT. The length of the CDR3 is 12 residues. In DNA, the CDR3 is TGTGCCAGCAGCGAGGGGAACACTGAAGCTTTCTTT. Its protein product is CASSEGNTEAFF.

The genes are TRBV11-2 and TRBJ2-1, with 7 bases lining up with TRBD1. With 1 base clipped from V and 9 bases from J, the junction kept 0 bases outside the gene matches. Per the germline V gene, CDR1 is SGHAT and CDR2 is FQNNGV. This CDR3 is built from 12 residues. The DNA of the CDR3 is TGTGCCAGCAGCTTAGGGACAGGTGAGCAGTTCTTC. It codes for CASSLGTGEQFF. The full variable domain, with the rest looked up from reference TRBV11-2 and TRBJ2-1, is EAGVAQSPRYKIIEKRQSVAFWCNPISGHATLYWYQQILGQGPKLLIQFQNNGVVDDSQLPKDRFSAERLKGVDSTLKIQPAKLEDSAVYLCASSLGTGEQFFGPGTRLTVL.

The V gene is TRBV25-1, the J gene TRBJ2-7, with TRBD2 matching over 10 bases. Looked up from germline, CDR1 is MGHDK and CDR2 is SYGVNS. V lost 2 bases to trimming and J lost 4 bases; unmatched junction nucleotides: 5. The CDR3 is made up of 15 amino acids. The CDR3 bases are TGTGCCAGCAGTGAAACCGGGACTAGCGTTTACGAGCAGTACTTC. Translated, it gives CASSETGTSVYEQYF.